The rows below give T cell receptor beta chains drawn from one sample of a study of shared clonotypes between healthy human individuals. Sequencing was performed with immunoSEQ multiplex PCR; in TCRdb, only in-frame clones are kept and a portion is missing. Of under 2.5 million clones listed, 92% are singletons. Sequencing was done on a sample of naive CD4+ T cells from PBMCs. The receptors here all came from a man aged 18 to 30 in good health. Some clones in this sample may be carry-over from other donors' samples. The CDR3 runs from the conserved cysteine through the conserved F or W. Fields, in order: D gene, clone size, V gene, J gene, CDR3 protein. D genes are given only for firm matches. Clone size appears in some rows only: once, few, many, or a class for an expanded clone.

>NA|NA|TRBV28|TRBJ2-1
CASSLGQPYHNEQFF
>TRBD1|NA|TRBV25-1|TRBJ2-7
CASSRSGQGAYEQYF
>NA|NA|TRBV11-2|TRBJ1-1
CASSLAGGLNTEAFF
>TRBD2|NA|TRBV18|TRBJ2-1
CASSPPVLAGGPREQFF
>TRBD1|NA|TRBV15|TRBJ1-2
CATSRDPTGGFYGYTF
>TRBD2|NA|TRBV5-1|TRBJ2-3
CASSPGGSTDTQYF
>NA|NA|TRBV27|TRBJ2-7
CASSLSGLTPTEQYF
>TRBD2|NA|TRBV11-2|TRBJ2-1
CASLRGSSYNEQFF
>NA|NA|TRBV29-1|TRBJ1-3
CSVEGGNSGNTIYF
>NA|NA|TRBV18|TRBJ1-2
CASSPPTRVTSYGYTF
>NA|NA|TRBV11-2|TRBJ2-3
CASSWQGVLADTQYF
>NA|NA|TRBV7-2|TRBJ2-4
CASSQNEGDGQYF
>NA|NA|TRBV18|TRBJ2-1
CASSPRAGQALNEQFF
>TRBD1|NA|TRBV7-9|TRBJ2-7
CASSIRQGYEQYF
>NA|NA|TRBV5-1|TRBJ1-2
CASSLALAGISGYTF
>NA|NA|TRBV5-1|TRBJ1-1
CASSFRGGNTEAFF
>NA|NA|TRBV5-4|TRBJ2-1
CASSFGMEQFF
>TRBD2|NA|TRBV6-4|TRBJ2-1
CASSSQRGPYNEQFF
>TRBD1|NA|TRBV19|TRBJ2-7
CASSLTGARDEQYF
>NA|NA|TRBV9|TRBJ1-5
CASSVGVRDNQPQHF
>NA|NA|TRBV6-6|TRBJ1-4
CASSPDREKLFF
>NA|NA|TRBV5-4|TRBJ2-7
CASSYQKFDEQYF
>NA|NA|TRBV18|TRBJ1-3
CASSLYSGRSGNTIYF
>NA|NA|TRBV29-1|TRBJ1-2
CSTLVGGGYTF
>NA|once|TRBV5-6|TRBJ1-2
CASSPGDYGYTF
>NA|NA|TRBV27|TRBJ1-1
CASQPRIRYGWDTEAFF
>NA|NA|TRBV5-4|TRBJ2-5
CATRGNRDGETQYF
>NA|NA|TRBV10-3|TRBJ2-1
CAISHVAYNEQFF
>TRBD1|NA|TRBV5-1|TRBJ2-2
CASSLEGTAYTGELFF
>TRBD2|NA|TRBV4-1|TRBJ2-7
CASSPQRLAGSYEQYF
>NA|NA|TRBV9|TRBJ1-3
CASSPDGGSGNTIYF
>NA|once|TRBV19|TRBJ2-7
CASKASLGDSYEQYF
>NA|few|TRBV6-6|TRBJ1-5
CASSYSGGASNQPQHF
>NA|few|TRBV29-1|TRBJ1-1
CSVDRQFSEAFF
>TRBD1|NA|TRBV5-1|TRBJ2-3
CASSAGQASTDTQYF
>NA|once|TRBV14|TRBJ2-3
CASSLSSGTDTQYF
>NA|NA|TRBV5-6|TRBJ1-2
CASSRKSRRGSGYTF
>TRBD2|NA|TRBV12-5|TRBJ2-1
CASGLVRGRERFEQFF
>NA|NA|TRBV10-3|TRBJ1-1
CAISSFAEAFF
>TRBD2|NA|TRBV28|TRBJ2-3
CASSLFGRANTQYF
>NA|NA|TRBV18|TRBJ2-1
CASSESSSYNEQFF
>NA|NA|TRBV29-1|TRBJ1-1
CSVDALSSVSEAFF
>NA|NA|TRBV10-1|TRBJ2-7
CASSDMIQEYF
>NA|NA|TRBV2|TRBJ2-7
CASSPFFGSRAYEQYF
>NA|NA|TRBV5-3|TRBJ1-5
CARSLGQNQPQHF
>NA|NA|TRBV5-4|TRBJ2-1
CASSLGGPEYNEQFF
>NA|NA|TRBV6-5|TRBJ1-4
CASSYSRRGAAEKLFF
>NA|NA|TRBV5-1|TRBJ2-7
CASSATGFDEQYF
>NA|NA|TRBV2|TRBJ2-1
CASSERLDSYNEQFF
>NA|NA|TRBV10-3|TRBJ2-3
CAISADTDSTTQYF
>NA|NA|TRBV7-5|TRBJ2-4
CVRSLVGLGAKNIQYF
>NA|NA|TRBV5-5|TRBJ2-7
CASSPYLRAHEQYF